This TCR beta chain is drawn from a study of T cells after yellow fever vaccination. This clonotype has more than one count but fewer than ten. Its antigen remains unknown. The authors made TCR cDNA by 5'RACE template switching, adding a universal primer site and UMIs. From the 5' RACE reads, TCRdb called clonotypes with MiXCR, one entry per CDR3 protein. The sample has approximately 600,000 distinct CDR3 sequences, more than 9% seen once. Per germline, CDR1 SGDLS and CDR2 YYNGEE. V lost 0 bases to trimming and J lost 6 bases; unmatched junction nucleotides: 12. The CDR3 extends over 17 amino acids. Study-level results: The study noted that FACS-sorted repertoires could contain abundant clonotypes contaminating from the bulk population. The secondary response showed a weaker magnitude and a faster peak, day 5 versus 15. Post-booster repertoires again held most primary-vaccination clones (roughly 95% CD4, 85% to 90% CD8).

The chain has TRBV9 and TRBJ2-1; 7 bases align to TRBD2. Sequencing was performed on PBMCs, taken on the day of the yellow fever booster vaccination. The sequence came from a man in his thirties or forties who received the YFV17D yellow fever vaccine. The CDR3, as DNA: TGTGCCAGCAGCGTAGAAATTTGGGCGGGAGAAGGCAATGAGCAGTTCTTC. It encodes CASSVEIWAGEGNEQFF.